This T cell receptor beta chain derives from a study of graft-versus-host responses after intestinal transplantation. About the study: Multivisceral, liver-intestinal, or isolated intestinal transplants were performed in recipients.

About this clone itself: The antigen is unknown.

Germline CDR1 LGHNT, CDR2 FRNRAP. The CDR3 is 18 amino acids. Trimming pared 5 bases from V and 0 bases from J, leaving 19 bases between. The table came from immunoSEQ multiplex PCR; TCRdb's copy has only in-frame clones and leaves some out. The table lists around 78,000 clones, around 87% of them singletons. Points from the study as a whole: An association linked early post-transplant HvG declines with peak circulating GvH clone levels.

The chain has TRBV12-5 and TRBJ1-4; D is uncertain. This specimen was unstimulated CD8+ T cells sorted from spleen or lymph node cells, taken before transplant. This receptor was taken from a human donor who was the organ donor for an intestinal transplant. CDR3 coding DNA: TGTGCTAGTGGTCCAAGGCCCACCCGGGAAACAACTAATGAAAAACTGTTTTTT. It translates to CASGPRPTRETTNEKLFF.